This T cell receptor beta chain was documented in a study of blood T cell repertoires in COVID-19. Study overall: Sites in the United States, Italy and Spain provided acute and convalescent COVID-19 samples. The analysed material was cDNA or gDNA that came from T cells, B-cell-depleted T cells, or PBMCs.

V shed 10 bases, J shed 4 bases, and the junction held 6 bases outside the gene matches. Germline V gives CDR1 MNHEY, CDR2 SVGAGI. This CDR3 is 14 amino acids long. Methods used by the authors: The authors estimated nucleated cell counts from reference gene primer amplification. The assay was immunoSEQ multiplex PCR, and TCRdb's table has in-frame clones only and misses some. The V and J calls and clone size come from that table; D and trimming were worked out from the DNA. The data show tens of thousands of clones, with about 74% seen just once and around 2.6% held by the top ten. This rearrangement joins TRBV6-5 to TRBJ1-5, with 11 bases aligning to TRBD1. The clonotype originates from a human donor with acute or convalescent COVID-19. The donor label of this sample is uncertain. The source material was peripheral blood. This chain's CDR3 is CATRTGGRNQPQHF. Here the CDR3 DNA reads TGTGCCACCAGGACAGGGGGCAGAAATCAGCCCCAGCATTTT.